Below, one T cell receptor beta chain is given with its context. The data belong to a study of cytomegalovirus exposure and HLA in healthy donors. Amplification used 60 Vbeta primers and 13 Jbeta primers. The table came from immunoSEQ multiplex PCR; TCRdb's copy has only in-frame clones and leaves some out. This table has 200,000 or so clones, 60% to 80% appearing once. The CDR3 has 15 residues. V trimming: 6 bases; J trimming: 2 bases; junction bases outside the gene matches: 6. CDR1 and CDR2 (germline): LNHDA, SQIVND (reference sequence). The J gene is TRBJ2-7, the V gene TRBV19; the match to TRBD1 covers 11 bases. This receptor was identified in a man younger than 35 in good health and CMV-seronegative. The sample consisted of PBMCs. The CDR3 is CASRQTGQGAYEQYF. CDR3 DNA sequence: TGTGCCAGTAGACAGACGGGACAGGGGGCCTACGAGCAGTACTTC.